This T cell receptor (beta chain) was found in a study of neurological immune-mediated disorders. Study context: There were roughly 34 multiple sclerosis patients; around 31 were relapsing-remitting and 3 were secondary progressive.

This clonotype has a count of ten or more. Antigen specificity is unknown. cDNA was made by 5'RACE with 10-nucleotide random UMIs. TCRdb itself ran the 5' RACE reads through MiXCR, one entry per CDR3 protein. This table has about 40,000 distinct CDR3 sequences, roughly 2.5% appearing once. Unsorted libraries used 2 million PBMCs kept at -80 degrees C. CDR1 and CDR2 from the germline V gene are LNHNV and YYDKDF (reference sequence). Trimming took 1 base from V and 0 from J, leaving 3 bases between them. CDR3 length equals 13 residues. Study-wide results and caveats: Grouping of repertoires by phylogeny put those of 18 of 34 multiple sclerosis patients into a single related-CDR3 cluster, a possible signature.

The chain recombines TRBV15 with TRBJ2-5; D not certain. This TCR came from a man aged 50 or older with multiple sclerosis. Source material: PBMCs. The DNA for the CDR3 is TGTGCCACCAGCAGAGGGGACCAAGAGACCCAGTACTTC. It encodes CATSRGDQETQYF.